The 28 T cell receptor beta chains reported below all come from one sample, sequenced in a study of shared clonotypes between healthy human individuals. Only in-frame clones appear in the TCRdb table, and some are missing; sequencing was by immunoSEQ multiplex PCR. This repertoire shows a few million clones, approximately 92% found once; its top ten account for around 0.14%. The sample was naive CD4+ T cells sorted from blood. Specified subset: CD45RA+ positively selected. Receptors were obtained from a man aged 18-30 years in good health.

CDR3 nucleotides: TGTGCCAGCAGCCGAGGGGGGGGCTCTGAGCAGTTCTTC. Its protein product is CASSRGGGSEQFF. The genes are TRBV14 and TRBJ2-1; D might be TRBD2 (7 bases). Germline CDR1 is SGHDN and CDR2 is FVKESK. CDR3 size: 13 residues. V was cut by 4 bases and J by 9 bases, with 13 bases left in between.

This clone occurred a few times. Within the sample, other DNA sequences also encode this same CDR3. CDR3: CASSFGQLNTEAFF. The CDR3 nucleotides are TGTGCCAGCAGTTTCGGACAGCTGAACACTGAAGCTTTCTTT. This chain links TRBV28 with TRBJ1-1, with a possible D match to TRBD1 (6 bases). Trimming took off 3 bases at V and 0 bases at J, with 8 bases between the two ends. The CDR3 spans 14 residues. In germline, CDR1 is MDHEN, CDR2 SYDVKM.

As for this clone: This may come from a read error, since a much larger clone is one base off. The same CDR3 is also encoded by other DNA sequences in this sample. Here the CDR3 DNA reads TGTGCCAGCAGCTTAGTAGGGAACACTGAAGCTTTCTTT. Encoded protein: CASSLVGNTEAFF. The genes are TRBV7-2 and TRBJ1-1; D is undetermined. This CDR3 contains 13 residues. Trimming cost V 1 base and J 1 base, with 4 bases left between them. CDR1 is SGHTA, CDR2 FQGNSA, per germline.

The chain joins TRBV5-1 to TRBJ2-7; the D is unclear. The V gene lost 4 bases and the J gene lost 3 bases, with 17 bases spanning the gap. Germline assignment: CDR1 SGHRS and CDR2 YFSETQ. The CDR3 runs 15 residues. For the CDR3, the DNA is TGCGCCAGCAGCCCCACTGAAGGGATCCTCTACGAGCAGTACTTC. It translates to CASSPTEGILYEQYF.

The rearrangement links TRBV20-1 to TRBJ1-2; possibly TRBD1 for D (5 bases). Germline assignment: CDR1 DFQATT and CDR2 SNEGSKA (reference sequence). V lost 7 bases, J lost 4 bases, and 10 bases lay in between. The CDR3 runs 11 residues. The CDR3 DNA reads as TGCAGTGTTTGGGGGGGCTATGGCTACACCTTC. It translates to CSVWGGYGYTF.

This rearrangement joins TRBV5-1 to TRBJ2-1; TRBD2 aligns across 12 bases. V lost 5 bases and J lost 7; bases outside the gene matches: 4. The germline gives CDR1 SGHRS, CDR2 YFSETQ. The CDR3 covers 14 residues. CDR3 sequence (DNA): TGCGCCAGCAGTGATACTAGCGGGAGGAATGAGCAGTTCTTC. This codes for CASSDTSGRNEQFF.

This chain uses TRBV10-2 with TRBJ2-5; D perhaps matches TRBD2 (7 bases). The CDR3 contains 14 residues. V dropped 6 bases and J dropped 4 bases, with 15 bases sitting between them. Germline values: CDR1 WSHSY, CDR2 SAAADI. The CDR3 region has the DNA TGCGCCAGCAGGAGGGGGGAGGGTGGAGAGACCCAGTACTTC. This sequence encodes CASRRGEGGETQYF.

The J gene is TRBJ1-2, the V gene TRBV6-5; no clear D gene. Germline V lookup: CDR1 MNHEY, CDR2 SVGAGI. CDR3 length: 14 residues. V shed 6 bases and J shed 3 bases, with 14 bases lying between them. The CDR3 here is CASSPEAQDYGYTF. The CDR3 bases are TGTGCCAGCAGCCCCGAGGCCCAGGACTATGGCTACACCTTC.

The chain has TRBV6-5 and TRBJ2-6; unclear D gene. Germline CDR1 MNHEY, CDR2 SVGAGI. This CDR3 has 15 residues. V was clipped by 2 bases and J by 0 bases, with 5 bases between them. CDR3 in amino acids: CASSYTVSGANVLTF. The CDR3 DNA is TGTGCCAGCAGTTACACAGTCTCTGGGGCCAACGTCCTGACTTTC.

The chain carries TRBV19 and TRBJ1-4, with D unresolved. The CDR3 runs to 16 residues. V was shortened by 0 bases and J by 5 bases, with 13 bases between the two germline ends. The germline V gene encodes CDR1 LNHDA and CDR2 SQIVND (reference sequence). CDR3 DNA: TGTGCCAGTAGTATAGATAACGCAGAGGGAAATGAAAAACTGTTTTTT. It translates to CASSIDNAEGNEKLFF.

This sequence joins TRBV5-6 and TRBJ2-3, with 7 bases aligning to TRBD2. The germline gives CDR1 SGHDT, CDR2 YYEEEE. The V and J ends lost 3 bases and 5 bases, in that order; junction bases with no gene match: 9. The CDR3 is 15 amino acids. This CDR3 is CASSSRGRVGDTQYF. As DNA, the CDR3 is TGTGCCAGCAGCTCCCGCGGGAGAGTGGGAGATACGCAGTATTTT. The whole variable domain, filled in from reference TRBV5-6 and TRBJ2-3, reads DAGVTQSPTHLIKTRGQQVTLRCSPKSGHDTVSWYQQALGQGPQFIFQYYEEEERQRGNFPDRFSGHQFPNYSSELNVNALLLGDSALYLCASSSRGRVGDTQYFGPGTRLTVL.

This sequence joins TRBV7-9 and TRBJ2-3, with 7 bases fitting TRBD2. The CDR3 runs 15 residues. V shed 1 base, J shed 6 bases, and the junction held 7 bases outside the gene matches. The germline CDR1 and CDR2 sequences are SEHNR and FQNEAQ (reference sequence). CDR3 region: CASSLGGRSGDTQYF. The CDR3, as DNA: TGTGCCAGCAGCTTAGGCGGGAGATCCGGGGATACGCAGTATTTT. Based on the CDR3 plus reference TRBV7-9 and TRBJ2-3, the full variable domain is DTGVSQNPRHKITKRGQNVTFRCDPISEHNRLYWYRQTLGQGPEFLTYFQNEAQLEKSRLLSDRFSAERPKGSFSTLEIQRTEQGDSAMYLCASSLGGRSGDTQYFGPGTRLTVL.

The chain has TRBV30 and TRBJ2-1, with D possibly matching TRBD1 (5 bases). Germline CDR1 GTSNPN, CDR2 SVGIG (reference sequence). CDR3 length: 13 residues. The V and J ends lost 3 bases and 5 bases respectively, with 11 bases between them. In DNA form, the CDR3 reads TGTGCCTGGAGCCAGGGCTACAACAATGAGCAGTTCTTC. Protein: CAWSQGYNNEQFF.

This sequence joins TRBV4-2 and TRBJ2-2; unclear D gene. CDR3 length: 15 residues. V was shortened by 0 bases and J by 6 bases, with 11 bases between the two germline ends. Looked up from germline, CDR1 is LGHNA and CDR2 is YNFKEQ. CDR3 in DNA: TGTGCCAGCAGCCAAGATCCGGGCAAGGCCGGGGAGCTGTTTTTT. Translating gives CASSQDPGKAGELFF.

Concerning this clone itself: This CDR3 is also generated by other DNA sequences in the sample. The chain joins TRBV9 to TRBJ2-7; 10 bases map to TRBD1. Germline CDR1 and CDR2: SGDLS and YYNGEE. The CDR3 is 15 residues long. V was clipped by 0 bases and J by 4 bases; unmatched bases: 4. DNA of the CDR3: TGTGCCAGCAGCGTAGATGGGACAGGGGTTTACGAGCAGTACTTC. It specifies CASSVDGTGVYEQYF.

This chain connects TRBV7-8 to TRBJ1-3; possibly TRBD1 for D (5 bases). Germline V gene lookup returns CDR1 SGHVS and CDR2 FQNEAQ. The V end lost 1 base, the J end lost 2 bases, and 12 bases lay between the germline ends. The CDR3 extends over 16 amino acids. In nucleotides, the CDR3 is TGTGCCAGCAGCTTAGTGGCAGGGCTACCTGGAAACACCATATATTTT. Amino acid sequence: CASSLVAGLPGNTIYF.

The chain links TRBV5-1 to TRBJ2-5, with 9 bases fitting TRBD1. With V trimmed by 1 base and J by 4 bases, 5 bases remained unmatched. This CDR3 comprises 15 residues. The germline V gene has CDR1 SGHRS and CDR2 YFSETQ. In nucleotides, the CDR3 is TGCGCCAGCAGCTTGTCGATGACAGGGGGAGAGACCCAGTACTTC. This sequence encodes CASSLSMTGGETQYF.

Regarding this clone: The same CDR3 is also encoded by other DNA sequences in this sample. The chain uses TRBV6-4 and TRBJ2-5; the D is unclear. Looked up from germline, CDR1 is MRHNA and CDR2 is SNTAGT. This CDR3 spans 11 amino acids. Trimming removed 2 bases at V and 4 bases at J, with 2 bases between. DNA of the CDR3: TGTGCCAGCAGTGACGTAGAGACCCAGTACTTC. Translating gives CASSDVETQYF.

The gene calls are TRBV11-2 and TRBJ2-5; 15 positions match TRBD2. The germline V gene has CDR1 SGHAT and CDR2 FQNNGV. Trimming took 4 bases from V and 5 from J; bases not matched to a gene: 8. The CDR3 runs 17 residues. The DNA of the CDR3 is TGTGCCAGCAGCTCCCTCATTGGGACTAGCGGGGGGGAGACCCAGTACTTC. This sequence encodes CASSSLIGTSGGETQYF.

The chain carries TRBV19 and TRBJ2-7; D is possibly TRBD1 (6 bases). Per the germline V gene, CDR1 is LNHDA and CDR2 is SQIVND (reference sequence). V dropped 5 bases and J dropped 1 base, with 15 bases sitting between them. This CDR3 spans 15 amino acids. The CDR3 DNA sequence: TGTGCCAGTAGTGACACTGGGGGCCTGTCCTACGAGCAGTACTTC. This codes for CASSDTGGLSYEQYF.

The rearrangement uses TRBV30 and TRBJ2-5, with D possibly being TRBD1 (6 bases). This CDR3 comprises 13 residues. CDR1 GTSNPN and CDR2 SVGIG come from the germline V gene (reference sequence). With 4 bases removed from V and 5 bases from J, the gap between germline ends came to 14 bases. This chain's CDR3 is CAWIQGVAETQYF. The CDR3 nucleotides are TGTGCCTGGATACAGGGAGTCGCGGAGACCCAGTACTTC.

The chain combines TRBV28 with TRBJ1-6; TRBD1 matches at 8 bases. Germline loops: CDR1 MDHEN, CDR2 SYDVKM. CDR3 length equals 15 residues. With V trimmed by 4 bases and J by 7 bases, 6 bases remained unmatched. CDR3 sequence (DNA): TGTGCCAGCAGTTCCGGGACAGGAAAGAATTCACCCCTCCACTTT. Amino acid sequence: CASSSGTGKNSPLHF.

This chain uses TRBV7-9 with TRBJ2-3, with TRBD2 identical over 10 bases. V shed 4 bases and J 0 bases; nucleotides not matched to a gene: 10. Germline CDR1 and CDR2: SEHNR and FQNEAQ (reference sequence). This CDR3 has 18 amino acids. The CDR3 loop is CASSSPPGLAASTDTQYF. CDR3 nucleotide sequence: TGTGCCAGCAGCTCGCCCCCAGGACTAGCGGCTAGCACAGATACGCAGTATTTT.

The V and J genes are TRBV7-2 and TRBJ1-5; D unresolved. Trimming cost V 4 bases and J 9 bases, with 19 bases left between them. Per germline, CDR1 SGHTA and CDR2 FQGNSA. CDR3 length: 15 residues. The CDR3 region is CASSSGVGHLPPQHF. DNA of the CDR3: TGTGCCAGCAGCTCAGGAGTGGGCCACCTACCGCCCCAGCATTTT.

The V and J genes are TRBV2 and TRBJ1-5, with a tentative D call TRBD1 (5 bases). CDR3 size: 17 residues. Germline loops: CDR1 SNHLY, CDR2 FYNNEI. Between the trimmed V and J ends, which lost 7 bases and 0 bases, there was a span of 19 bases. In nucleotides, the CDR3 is TGTGCCAGCATGGCAGGGCCAGGATGGGATAGCAATCAGCCCCAGCATTTT. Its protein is CASMAGPGWDSNQPQHF.

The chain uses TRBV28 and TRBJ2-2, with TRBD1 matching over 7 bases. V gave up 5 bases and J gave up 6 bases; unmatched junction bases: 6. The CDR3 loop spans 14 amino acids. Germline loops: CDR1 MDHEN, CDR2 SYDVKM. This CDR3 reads CASSDSTGPGELFF. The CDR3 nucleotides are TGTGCCAGCAGTGACTCGACAGGGCCCGGGGAGCTGTTTTTT.

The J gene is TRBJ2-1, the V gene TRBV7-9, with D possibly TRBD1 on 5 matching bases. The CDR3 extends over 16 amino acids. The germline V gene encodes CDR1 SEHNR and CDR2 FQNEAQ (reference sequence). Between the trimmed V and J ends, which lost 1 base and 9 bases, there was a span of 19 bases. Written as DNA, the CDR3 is TGTGCCAGCAGCTTAGGGATCCTCCTTCAGCAGGGTGAGCAGTTCTTC. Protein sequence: CASSLGILLQQGEQFF.

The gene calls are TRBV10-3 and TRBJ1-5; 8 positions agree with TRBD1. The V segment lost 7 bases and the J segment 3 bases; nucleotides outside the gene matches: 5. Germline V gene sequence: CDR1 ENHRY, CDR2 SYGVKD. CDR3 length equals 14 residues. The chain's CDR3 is CAIKWDRSNQPQHF. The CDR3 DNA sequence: TGTGCCATCAAATGGGACAGGTCCAATCAGCCCCAGCATTTT.